This TCR beta chain was sequenced during a study of blood T cell repertoires in COVID-19 (TCRdb year 2020). Concerning the study at large: Samples covering the acute and convalescent phases of COVID-19 were provided by collaborators in the United States, Italy and Spain. The material from the prospective study consisted of cDNA or gDNA derived from T cells, B-cell-depleted T cells, or PBMCs. The dataset comprised deeply sampled blood TCRbeta repertoires from subjects exposed to, actively infected with, or recovered from COVID-19. The repertoires were released in a freely available public database meant as a resource for research on the immune response to SARS-CoV-2. The samples were drawn from two sources: the first 160 participants of the ongoing ImmuneRACE study, and 950 to 1,500 subjects contributed by 6 global collaborators. A de-identified subject ID, COVID-19 status, age in years and sex were almost always included in the sample metadata. Where available, HLA class I and class II types were obtained from metadata supplied by the sample provider rather than from assay-based typing.

V and J are trimmed by 11 bases and 4 bases, and the gene matches miss 8 bases of the junction. The CDR3 numbers 14 residues from cysteine through phenylalanine. CDR3 DNA is the only sequence kept; it has 42 bases, read in frame from the first base. In the germline V gene, CDR1 corresponds to ENHRY and CDR2 to SYGVKD. Beyond this particular receptor, the publication reports: The amount of clinical and demographic metadata varied by source and participant and was provided uncurated.

TCRbeta CDR3 regions were amplified from genomic DNA using the immunoSEQ Assay, a bias-controlled multiplex PCR. Concerning the study's data processing: The number of nucleated cells in each sample was estimated from the amplification of reference gene primers within the assay. To quantify the absolute abundance of each unique TCRbeta CDR3 rearrangement, sequence reads were collapsed and filtered. For each sample, productive Simpson clonality was calculated as the square root of Simpson's diversity index over productive rearrangements. Drawn from immuneACCESS, this table holds only the in-frame rearrangements with V and J called that TCRdb kept. Clones are partly lost; checked studies trace under half to an unresolved V gene and leave the rest unexplained. The V and J calls and the clone size are those of that table, but D and trimming were determined from the DNA. Present in this sample are some 380,000 clones, 85% to 90% of which were seen just once. The ten biggest clones cover 6.5% of the sample.

Whole blood was collected in K2EDTA tubes by collaborating institutions according to the institutions' own protocols. For TCRbeta analysis, collaborators shipped samples in one of three forms: frozen whole blood, isolated PBMCs, or DNA extracted from either of those sample types. Worth noting for this clone: Its binding antigen is unknown. No per-base quality is available; no much larger clone lies one base away.

The receptor was isolated from a man younger than 30 with active or convalescent COVID-19. The source material was peripheral blood. Rearrangement joined TRBV10-3 to TRBJ2-1; 10 bases in the junction line up with TRBD1. For the CDR3, the sequence is CAVTPGQGYNEQFF. The DNA sequence reads TGTGCCGTTACACCGGGACAGGGGTACAATGAGCAGTTCTTC.